These 17 T cell receptor gamma chains came from one sample sequenced in a study of γδ T cells in repeated Plasmodium falciparum infection. Bulk repertoires came from Vgamma9/Vdelta2+ or Vdelta2-negative gammadelta T cells flow-sorted from PBMC. TCRdb re-called clones from the multiplex PCR reads using CATT. There are around 27,000 gamma-chain clones in the sample; around 1.4% occur only once, and just under 20% lies in the top ten. The material sequenced was gamma-delta T cells from blood. Every receptor here comes from a pool of human donors (malaria-infected and uninfected, not separated).

A word on this clone: A read error likely explains why the TCRdb protein, taken from a much larger clone, differs from this DNA's translation at residue 3; the protein shown is translated from the DNA. This chain links TRGV9 with TRGJP. The J gene, absent from TCRdb, was called here by matching the DNA to germline. Germline CDR1 reads GITISATS; CDR2 reads ISYDGTV (reference sequence). The CDR3 contains 18 residues. The DNA of the CDR3 is TGTGCCTCGTGGGAGGTGTCGGCAGACGTTGCGGGCAAAAAAATCAAGGTATTT. Residues: CASWEVSADVAGKKIKVF.

This clone has ten or more counts. TCRdb records a much larger clone's protein for this DNA, with a difference at residue 14 that likely arises from a read error; the protein given is the translation of the DNA. For the V gene the call is TRGV9; the J gene has no call. From germline, CDR1 is GITISATS and CDR2 ISYDGTV (reference sequence). The CDR3 loop spans 16 amino acids. CDR3 bases: TGTGCCTTGTGGGAGGTGACAGAGTTGGGCAAAAAAATCGAGGTATTT. Translation gives CALWEVTELGKKIEVF.

This clone came up many times. The rearrangement links TRGV8 to TRGJ1 or TRGJ2. TCRdb offers no J gene call, so here the DNA was matched to germline to obtain one. Looked up from germline, CDR1 is VENAVY and CDR2 is YDSYNSRV. The V gene end was trimmed by 2 bases and the J gene end by 0 bases; junction bases not matched to a gene: 10. This CDR3 has 16 residues. CDR3 residues: CATWDIVEMNYYKKLF. The CDR3 DNA follows: TGTGCCACCTGGGATATAGTGGAGATGAATTATTATAAGAAACTCTTT.

This clone was detected ten times or more. The protein held in TCRdb is that of a much larger clone and does not match this DNA's translation at residue 15, likely because of a read error; the protein shown is translated from the DNA. The V gene call reads TRGV9; no J gene was called. The germline V gene encodes CDR1 GITISATS and CDR2 ISYDGTV (reference sequence). The CDR3 has 17 residues. The DNA of the CDR3 is TGTGCCTTGTGGGAGGACCTATTCCAGTTGGGCAAAAAAATCAGGGTATTT. Its protein product is CALWEDLFQLGKKIRVF.

This clone has only a few counts. This likely came from a read error, as a far larger clone is one base away. The chain links TRGV2 to TRGJP1. Matching the DNA to germline supplied the J gene, which TCRdb does not give. With 3 bases clipped from V and 8 bases from J, the junction kept 6 bases outside the gene matches. CDR3 length: 13 residues. Germline values: CDR1 EGSNGY, CDR2 YDSYNSKV. The CDR3 region has the DNA TGTGCCACCTGGGACCAGACCGGTTGGTTCAAGATATTT. Protein product: CATWDQTGWFKIF.

This clone appeared a few times. This DNA translates differently at residue 4 from the TCRdb protein, which is that of a much larger clone; a read error is likely, and the protein shown is the DNA's own translation. CDR3 residues: CALCEVLRELGKKIKVF. The CDR3 nucleotides are TGTGCCTTGTGTGAGGTATTAAGAGAGTTGGGCAAAAAAATCAAGGTATTT. The V call is TRGV9, the J call TRGJP. The J gene was missing in TCRdb and was found by matching the end of the DNA to germline. The CDR3 contains 17 residues. Per germline, CDR1 GITISATS and CDR2 ISYDGTV (reference sequence).

This clone has a count of ten or more. The likely explanation is a read error, given a far larger clone one base away. This CDR3 is also generated by other DNA sequences in the sample. The V and J genes are TRGV3 and TRGJ1 or TRGJ2. CDR1 is VTNTFY and CDR2 is YDVSTARD in the germline V gene (reference sequence). Trimming removed 0 bases from V and 13 bases from J; junction bases left unmatched: 12. This CDR3 region has 13 residues. CDR3 sequence reads: CATWDRPMIRKLF. As DNA, the CDR3 is TGTGCCACCTGGGACAGGCCAATGATAAGAAAACTCTTT.

Turning to this clone: The TCRdb protein, from a much larger clone, departs from this DNA's translation at residue 8, likely by read error; the protein shown derives from the DNA. This sequence joins TRGV4 and TRGJ1 or TRGJ2. TCRdb offers no J gene call, so here the DNA was matched to germline to obtain one. With V trimmed by 5 bases and J by 5 bases, 9 bases remained unmatched. Germline CDR1 EGSTGY, CDR2 YDSYTSSV. This CDR3 spans 13 amino acids. The CDR3 nucleotides read TGTGCCACCTGGGGTAGAGTTCATTATAAGAAACTCTTT. It encodes CATWGRVHYKKLF.

This clone was picked up a small number of times. It differs at one base from a far larger clone, so likely a read error. The chain recombines TRGV4 with TRGJ1 or TRGJ2. TCRdb does not report a J gene; here it was assigned by matching the DNA to germline references. The CDR3 contains 12 residues. Germline V gene sequence: CDR1 EGSTGY, CDR2 YDSYTSSV. V lost 5 bases, J lost 6 bases, and 7 bases stayed unmatched. The CDR3 sequence is CATWAQGYKKLF. DNA for the CDR3: TGTGCCACCTGGGCACAGGGTTATAAGAAACTCTTT.

This clone came up many times. TCRdb pairs this DNA with a much larger clone's protein that differs at residue 9, likely a read error; the protein shown was translated from the DNA. The J gene went uncalled, whereas the V gene is TRGV8. This CDR3 is built from 11 residues. CDR1 is VENAVY, CDR2 YDSYNSRV, per germline. This chain's CDR3 is CATWEGYKELF. The DNA of the CDR3 is TGTGCCACCTGGGAGGGATATAAGGAACTCTTT.

As regards this clone: This is likely an artifact of a read error, given a far larger clone one base away. The sample holds other DNA sequences that translate to the same CDR3. This rearrangement joins TRGV9 to TRGJ1 or TRGJ2. Germline CDR1 and CDR2: GITISATS and ISYDGTV (reference sequence). The CDR3 loop spans 18 amino acids. This CDR3 is CALWEVSQGLSNYYKKLF. The CDR3 bases are TGTGCTTTGTGGGAGGTATCCCAAGGGCTATCGAATTATTATAAGAAACTCTTT.

The sample holds a few counts of this clone. This likely traces to a read error, being one base from a far larger clone. The V gene is TRGV3, but the J gene lacks a call. The CDR3 length is 12 residues. Germline lookup yields CDR1 VTNTFY and CDR2 YDVSTARD (reference sequence). The DNA for the CDR3 is TGTGCCACCTGGGACAGGCTCAATAAGAAGCTCTTT. Amino acids: CATWDRLNKKLF.

At least ten counts were recorded for this clone. TCRdb shows a much larger clone's protein in place of this DNA's translation, and the two differ at residue 4, likely through a read error; the protein shown is translated from the DNA. The V call is TRGV9, the J call TRGJ1 or TRGJ2. The J gene comes from matching the DNA to germline here; TCRdb lacks it. V was clipped by 9 bases and J by 10 bases; unmatched bases: 15. Germline CDR1 and CDR2: GITISATS and ISYDGTV (reference sequence). The CDR3 has 12 amino acids. The CDR3, as DNA: TGTGCCTTGCGGGCCCGCCCGGGCAAGAAACTCTTT. It encodes CALRARPGKKLF.

This clone occurred many times. V is TRGV9 and J is TRGJP. Trimming cost V 3 bases and J 3 bases; bases outside gene matches: 5. Germline V gene data show CDR1 as GITISATS and CDR2 as ISYDGTV (reference sequence). The CDR3 spans 17 residues. The CDR3 sequence is CALWESMQELGKKIKVF. CDR3 nucleotide sequence: TGTGCCTTGTGGGAGTCAATGCAAGAGTTGGGCAAAAAAATCAAGGTATTT.

A word on this clone: The protein TCRdb gives is from a much larger clone and does not agree with this DNA's translation at residue 11, likely a read error; the protein shown here comes from the DNA. The J gene was not called, though the V gene is TRGV9. The germline CDR1 and CDR2 sequences are GITISATS and ISYDGTV (reference sequence). The CDR3 consists of 13 residues. As DNA, the CDR3 is TGTGCCTTGTGGGAGGTGCAAGGGCGAAAGGAACTCTTT. This sequence encodes CALWEVQGRKELF.

This clone was detected ten times or more. The chain links TRGV9 to TRGJP. CDR3 size: 18 residues. CDR1 and CDR2 (germline): GITISATS, ISYDGTV (reference sequence). The ends lost 0 bases at V and 4 bases at J; junction bases unmatched: 6. CDR3 region: CALWEVRHQELGKKIKVF. DNA of the CDR3: TGTGCCTTGTGGGAGGTGCGCCATCAAGAGTTGGGCAAAAAAATCAAGGTATTT.

The chain employs TRGV4 and TRGJ1 or TRGJ2. Here the J gene was assigned by germline matching of the DNA, as TCRdb has none. Germline V gives CDR1 EGSTGY, CDR2 YDSYTSSV. This CDR3 has 15 residues. V shed 3 bases, J shed 6 bases, and the junction held 14 bases outside the gene matches. Written as DNA, the CDR3 is TGTGCCACCTGGGATCGCCCTCTCAGGAGTTATAAGAAACTCTTT. As protein: CATWDRPLRSYKKLF.